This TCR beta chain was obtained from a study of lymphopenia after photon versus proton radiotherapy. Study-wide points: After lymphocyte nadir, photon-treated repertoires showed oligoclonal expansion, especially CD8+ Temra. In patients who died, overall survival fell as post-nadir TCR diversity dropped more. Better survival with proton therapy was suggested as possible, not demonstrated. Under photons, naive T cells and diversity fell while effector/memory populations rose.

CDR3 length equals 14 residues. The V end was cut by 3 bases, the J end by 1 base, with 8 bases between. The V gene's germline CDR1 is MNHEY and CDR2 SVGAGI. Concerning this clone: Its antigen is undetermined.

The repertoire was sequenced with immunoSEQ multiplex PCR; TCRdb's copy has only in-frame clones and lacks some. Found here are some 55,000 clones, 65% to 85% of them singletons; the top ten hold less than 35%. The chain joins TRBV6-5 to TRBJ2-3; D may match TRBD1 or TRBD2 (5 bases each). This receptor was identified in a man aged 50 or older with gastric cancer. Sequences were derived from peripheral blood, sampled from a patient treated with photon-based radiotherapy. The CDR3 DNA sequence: TGTGCCAGCAGTTATCGGGGCGGCACAGATACGCAGTATTTT. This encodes CASSYRGGTDTQYF.